What follows are 17 T cell receptor beta chains derived from one specimen sequenced in a study of blood T cell repertoires in COVID-19. This table comes from immunoSEQ multiplex PCR, and its TCRdb copy is limited to in-frame clones, with some not included. The sample includes over 150,000 clones, roughly 87% seen only once; the top ten take less than 5%. Specimen: peripheral blood. Receptors originate from a woman in her sixties who had recovered from COVID-19.

The V gene is TRBV5-1, the J gene TRBJ1-4, with D possibly TRBD1 on 5 matching bases. V shed 2 bases and J shed 7 bases, with 12 bases lying between them. CDR1 is SGHRS and CDR2 is YFSETQ in the germline V gene. This CDR3 has 14 amino acids. The DNA of the CDR3 is TGCGCCAGCAGCTTACAACAGGAGGGTGAAAAACTGTTTTTT. Translating gives CASSLQQEGEKLFF.

The chain joins TRBV11-2 to TRBJ1-1, with D perhaps TRBD1 (5 bases). Trimming stripped 1 base from V and 3 bases from J, with 21 bases between. The CDR3 loop spans 18 amino acids. Per the germline V gene, CDR1 is SGHAT and CDR2 is FQNNGV. The CDR3 region is CASSLVSGRVGRDTEAFF. As DNA, the CDR3 is TGTGCCAGCAGCTTAGTGAGTGGCAGGGTGGGTAGGGACACTGAAGCTTTCTTT.

The rearrangement joins TRBV5-1 to TRBJ1-2; the match to TRBD1 covers 10 bases. The CDR3 has 20 amino acids. V lost 3 bases, J lost 8 bases, and 25 bases stayed unmatched. The germline gives CDR1 SGHRS, CDR2 YFSETQ. CDR3 nucleotides: TGCGCCAGCAGCTCTTCCGTACTCCCGGGACAGGGGTTTACTTGGGAAGGCTACACCTTC. Its translation: CASSSSVLPGQGFTWEGYTF.

The rearrangement uses TRBV6-1 and TRBJ1-1; TRBD1 is a possible D gene (5 bases). V shed 1 base and J shed 0 bases, with 6 bases lying between them. This CDR3 is 14 amino acids long. Germline CDR1 is MNHNS and CDR2 is SASEGT. The chain's CDR3 is CASSEGGVNTEAFF. CDR3 DNA: TGTGCCAGCAGTGAAGGGGGGGTGAACACTGAAGCTTTCTTT.

The V call is TRBV5-1, the J call TRBJ2-3; 9 bases are shared with TRBD1. The CDR3 length is 14 residues. Germline-derived CDR1 and CDR2 are SGHRS and YFSETQ. Trimming cost V 6 bases and J 4 bases; bases outside gene matches: 6. This CDR3 is CASTTTGGADTQYF. The DNA of the CDR3 is TGCGCCAGCACCACGACAGGGGGTGCAGATACGCAGTATTTT.

The chain couples TRBV6-5 to TRBJ1-5; 7 positions match TRBD1. The germline V gene encodes CDR1 MNHEY and CDR2 SVGAGI. The CDR3 loop spans 14 amino acids. V was pared by 8 bases and J by 4 bases, with 8 bases of the junction left unmatched. In nucleotides, the CDR3 is TGTGCCAGCGTAACAGGGGATCTGAATCAGCCCCAGCATTTT. Amino acids: CASVTGDLNQPQHF.

V usage is TRBV15 and J usage is TRBJ2-1, with 10 bases identical to TRBD2. V lost 5 bases and J lost 4; bases outside the gene matches: 8. Germline CDR1 is LNHNV and CDR2 is YYDKDF (reference sequence). CDR3 length: 16 amino acids. CDR3 loop: CATSGGLADLYNEQFF. The CDR3 DNA follows: TGTGCCACCAGCGGAGGACTAGCGGACTTATACAATGAGCAGTTCTTC. The full variable domain, its missing parts supplied by reference TRBV15 and TRBJ2-1, is DAMVIQNPRYQVTQFGKPVTLSCSQTLNHNVMYWYQQKSSQAPKLLFHYYDKDFNNEADTPDNFQSRRPNTSFCFLDIRSPGLGDTAMYLCATSGGLADLYNEQFFGPGTRLTVL.

The chain recombines TRBV28 with TRBJ2-7; TRBD1 agrees at 9 bases. The CDR3 covers 14 residues. The ends lost 2 bases at V and 6 bases at J; junction bases unmatched: 5. Germline-derived CDR1 and CDR2 are MDHEN and SYDVKM. The CDR3 region is CASSLIGTGSEQYF. Here the CDR3 DNA reads TGTGCCAGCAGTTTAATAGGGACAGGGTCCGAGCAGTACTTC.

The gene calls are TRBV4-1 and TRBJ2-1, with 12 bases lining up with TRBD2. The CDR3 length is 15 residues. The junction had 2 bases not matched to a gene; V was cut back by 3 bases and J by 5 bases. Per the germline V gene, CDR1 is MGHRA and CDR2 is YSYEKL. CDR3: CASSQTSGGHNEQFF. CDR3 bases: TGCGCCAGCAGCCAGACTAGCGGGGGCCACAATGAGCAGTTCTTC.

This clone occurred once. The genes are TRBV5-8 and TRBJ2-1, with unresolved D. The CDR3 totals 13 residues. Germline V gene sequence: CDR1 SGHTS, CDR2 YDEGEE. V dropped 0 bases and J dropped 12 bases, with 13 bases sitting between them. The DNA of the CDR3 is TGTGCCAGCAGCTTGGGGCAGGAATACCTGCAGTTCTTC. Protein: CASSLGQEYLQFF. The full variable domain, rest sourced from reference TRBV5-8 and TRBJ2-1, is EAGVTQSPTHLIKTRGQQATLRCSPISGHTSVYWYQQALGLGLQFLLWYDEGEERNRGNFPPRFSGRQFPNYSSELNVNALELEDSALYLCASSLGQEYLQFFGPGTRLTVL.

The genes are TRBV28 and TRBJ1-2, with 9 positions matching TRBD1. The J segment lost 4 bases and the V segment lost 6 bases, leaving 3 bases of the junction unmatched. In germline, CDR1 is MDHEN, CDR2 SYDVKM. This CDR3 has 13 amino acids. The CDR3 nucleotides are TGTGCCAGCAGGACAGGGGGGCTCTATGGCTACACCTTC. It yields the protein CASRTGGLYGYTF.

This rearrangement joins TRBV11-2 to TRBJ1-4, with 8 bases identical to TRBD1. Trimming at V came to 5 bases and at J to 7 bases, leaving 6 bases not matched to a gene. Germline V gene lookup returns CDR1 SGHAT and CDR2 FQNNGV. This CDR3 is built from 14 residues. CDR3 DNA sequence: TGTGCCAGCAGCCGCGACAGGGGAGGTGAAAAACTGTTTTTT. Amino acid sequence: CASSRDRGGEKLFF.

A few counts support this clone. The chain is built from TRBV18 and TRBJ2-5, with D possibly matching TRBD1 (6 bases). The germline V gene has CDR1 KGHSH and CDR2 LQKENI. The CDR3 sequence is 15 residues long. Trimming took 4 bases from V and 3 from J, leaving 15 bases between them. For the CDR3, the DNA is TGTGCCAGCTCACAAGCCGACAGGCCGGAAGAGACCCAGTACTTC. This translates into CASSQADRPEETQYF.

The chain combines TRBV6-6 with TRBJ2-7; a possible D gene is TRBD1 (6 bases). Trimming removed 4 bases from V and 6 bases from J, with 13 bases in between. CDR1 and CDR2 (germline): MNHNY, SVGAGI (reference sequence). This CDR3 is 13 amino acids long. The CDR3 reads CASSLATGSEQYF. The CDR3 region has the DNA TGTGCCAGCAGTTTGGCCACAGGGAGCGAGCAGTACTTC.

This clone was counted a single time. The rearrangement links TRBV7-9 to TRBJ1-1, with D perhaps TRBD1 (5 bases). In germline, CDR1 is SEHNR, CDR2 FQNEAQ (reference sequence). V dropped 2 bases and J dropped 4 bases, with 14 bases sitting between them. The CDR3 is 15 amino acids. The CDR3, as DNA: TGTGCCAGCAGCTTATTCGGGGGGTCGGGCACTGAAGCTTTCTTT. Encoded protein: CASSLFGGSGTEAFF.

Here the CDR3 reads CASSVTSGGQETQYF. The CDR3 DNA follows: TGCGCCAGCAGTGTCACTAGCGGGGGCCAAGAGACCCAGTACTTC. This sequence joins TRBV10-1 and TRBJ2-5; 11 bases are shared with TRBD2. The CDR3 is 15 residues long. J gave up 1 base and V 4 bases, and 2 bases lay outside the gene matches. Germline values: CDR1 WNHNN, CDR2 SYGVQD (reference sequence).

The rearrangement links TRBV28 to TRBJ2-3; 7 bases align to TRBD1. Germline-derived CDR1 and CDR2 are MDHEN and SYDVKM. This CDR3 region has 15 residues. With 5 bases clipped from V and 0 bases from J, the junction kept 5 bases outside the gene matches. This chain's CDR3 is CASSQGVLSTDTQYF. The CDR3 bases are TGTGCCAGCAGTCAGGGGGTGCTTAGCACAGATACGCAGTATTTT.